These T cell receptor beta chains were read from a single sample in a study of T cell repertoires in cytomegalovirus infection. From the reads, TCRdb called clonotypes with MiXCR, one entry per CDR3 protein. The data contain around 800,000 distinct CDR3 sequences, approximately 32% of them seen just once; the ten biggest clones take up around an eighth. Antigens of these TCRs are unknown. The specimen was cultured CD8+ T cells from PBMCs, collected from culture after CMV antigen stimulation. The receptors were sampled from a human donor in good health (CMV status not recorded). Some clones in this sample may be carry-over from other donors' samples. The CDR3 runs from the conserved cysteine through the conserved F or W. The order of the fields is V gene, clone size, D gene, J gene, CDR3 DNA, CDR3 protein. D genes are given only for firm matches. Only some rows state a clone size, as once, few, many or a class for expanded clones.

V: TRBV7-6; size: many; D: -; J: TRBJ1-1; DNA: TGTGCCAGCAGCTTCGGGGCAGGGGAGGGCACTGAAGCTTTCTTT; CDR3: CASSFGAGEGTEAFF
V: TRBV11-2; size: -; D: TRBD1; J: TRBJ1-1; DNA: TGTGCCAGCAGCCCACAGGGGGCGAGGAACACTGAAGCTTTCTTT; CDR3: CASSPQGARNTEAFF
V: TRBV7-2; size: many; D: TRBD1; J: TRBJ2-7; DNA: TGTGCCAGCAGCTTAGCAGGGACAGGAGGGAGCGAGCAGTACTTC; CDR3: CASSLAGTGGSEQYF
V: TRBV18; size: once; D: -; J: TRBJ1-5; DNA: TGTGCCAGCTCACCACCCGGCGGCAGGGTTGACGGCAATCAGCCCCAGCATTTT; CDR3: CASSPPGGRVDGNQPQHF
V: TRBV7-8; size: many; D: -; J: TRBJ1-3; DNA: TGTGCCAGCAGCCATAGGGCAGGGTTTGACACCATATATTTT; CDR3: CASSHRAGFDTIYF
V: TRBV7-9; size: many; D: TRBD2; J: TRBJ2-1; DNA: TGTGCCAGCAGCCCCCGGGTAGCGGGGAATGAGCAGTTCTTC; CDR3: CASSPRVAGNEQFF
V: TRBV10-1; size: -; D: TRBD1; J: TRBJ1-6; DNA: TGCACCAGCAGTGAGCGGGACAGAGATTCACCCCTCCACTTT; CDR3: CTSSERDRDSPLHF
V: TRBV3-1; size: -; D: TRBD2; J: TRBJ2-5; DNA: TGTGCCAGCAGCCAGCCCCCGGGACTAGCGGGCTTAGGAGGCGAGACCCAGTACTTC; CDR3: CASSQPPGLAGLGGETQYF
V: TRBV10-3; size: -; D: -; J: TRBJ2-3; DNA: TGTGCCTCTCACCCCGGGGGTGGCACAGATACGCAGTATTTT; CDR3: CASHPGGGTDTQYF
V: TRBV6-2/TRBV6-3; size: -; D: -; J: TRBJ2-4; DNA: TGTGCCAGCAGAACGGGGCGGTTAGCCAAAAACATTCAGTACTTC; CDR3: CASRTGRLAKNIQYF
V: TRBV7-6; size: many; D: -; J: TRBJ2-1; DNA: TGTGCCAGCAGCCCGTTAGGGGAGAAATACAATGAGCAGTTCTTC; CDR3: CASSPLGEKYNEQFF
V: TRBV7-9; size: -; D: TRBD1; J: TRBJ2-7; DNA: TGTGCCAGCAGCTCGGGACAGGGGAGCGAGCAGTACTTC; CDR3: CASSSGQGSEQYF
V: TRBV27; size: few; D: -; J: TRBJ1-4; DNA: TGTGCCAGCAGTCTAAGACCTGCAACTAATGAAAAACTGTTTTTT; CDR3: CASSLRPATNEKLFF
V: TRBV12-3/TRBV12-4; size: -; D: -; J: TRBJ1-2; DNA: TGTGCCAGCAGTTTTGGGGTTGACTATGGCTACACCTTC; CDR3: CASSFGVDYGYTF
V: TRBV27; size: few; D: -; J: TRBJ1-1; DNA: TGTGCCAGCAGTTTGCCGGGGCATGCCACTGAAGCTTTCTTT; CDR3: CASSLPGHATEAFF
V: TRBV6-1; size: -; D: -; J: TRBJ2-7; DNA: TGTGCCAGCAAGAGTCTGGGGAGCGAGCAGTACTTC; CDR3: CASKSLGSEQYF
V: TRBV12-3/TRBV12-4; size: few; D: -; J: TRBJ2-3; DNA: TGTGCCAGCAGTTCTCACTACAGGGTCACAGATACGCAGTATTTT; CDR3: CASSSHYRVTDTQYF
V: TRBV27; size: once; D: -; J: TRBJ2-5; DNA: TGTGCCAGCAGTTTGAGTAGGGGCCCTTGGACCCAGTACTTC; CDR3: CASSLSRGPWTQYF
V: TRBV7-6; size: many; D: -; J: TRBJ2-1; DNA: TGTGCCAGCAGCGGAGGAGGGGAGAGGGCCTACAATGAGCAGTTCTTC; CDR3: CASSGGGERAYNEQFF
V: TRBV3-1; size: -; D: TRBD1; J: TRBJ1-1; DNA: TGTGCCAGCAGAGAAGGCGGGACAGTAAACACTGAAGCTTTCTTT; CDR3: CASREGGTVNTEAFF
V: TRBV10-3; size: once; D: -; J: TRBJ1-1; DNA: TGTGCCATCGGGAGGACTGAAGCTTTCTTT; CDR3: CAIGRTEAFF
V: TRBV15; size: -; D: -; J: TRBJ2-1; DNA: TGTGCCACCAGCAGACCTGAGGGGGAGCCCTCCTACAATGAGCAGTTCTTC; CDR3: CATSRPEGEPSYNEQFF
V: TRBV19; size: -; D: -; J: TRBJ2-7; DNA: TGTGCCAGTAGTAAGGACAGCACCTACGAGCAGTACTTC; CDR3: CASSKDSTYEQYF
V: TRBV28; size: -; D: TRBD2; J: TRBJ2-3; DNA: TGTGCCAGCAGTTTGGCCCTAGCGGGGGGGAAGTATTTT; CDR3: CASSLALAGGKYF
V: TRBV24-1; size: -; D: -; J: TRBJ2-3; DNA: TGTGCCACTAAGTTCGCAGATACGCAGTATTTT; CDR3: CATKFADTQYF
V: TRBV7-2; size: many; D: -; J: TRBJ2-5; DNA: TGTGCCAGCAGCTTAGCGCTGGGCAGGGGGGCGCCGACCCAGTACTTC; CDR3: CASSLALGRGAPTQYF
V: TRBV6-5; size: -; D: -; J: TRBJ1-1; DNA: TGTGCCAGCAGTTCTGGGTTCTGGAACACTGAAGCTTTCTTT; CDR3: CASSSGFWNTEAFF
V: TRBV12-3/TRBV12-4; size: -; D: TRBD1; J: TRBJ1-4; DNA: TGTGCCAGCAGTTTGAGGCGGGACAGGGAGAATGAAAAACTGTTTTTT; CDR3: CASSLRRDRENEKLFF
V: TRBV19; size: few; D: -; J: TRBJ1-1; DNA: TGTGCCAGTGCCCCGTACGCGAACACTGAAGCTTTCTTT; CDR3: CASAPYANTEAFF
V: TRBV6-2/TRBV6-3; size: few; D: -; J: TRBJ1-6; DNA: TGTGCCAGCAGTTACGGCCCAAGCTCCTATAATTCACCCCTCCACTTT; CDR3: CASSYGPSSYNSPLHF
V: TRBV2; size: -; D: -; J: TRBJ2-5; DNA: TGTGCCAGCAGTGAAAATGGACGGATCCAAGAGACCCAGTACTTC; CDR3: CASSENGRIQETQYF
V: TRBV28; size: -; D: -; J: TRBJ2-1; DNA: TGTGCCAGCAGTCGCGAGGGGGGCAGGTATGAGCAGTTCTTC; CDR3: CASSREGGRYEQFF
V: TRBV5-4; size: -; D: -; J: TRBJ2-2; DNA: TGTGCCAGCAGAGGGCTAGGCACCGGGGAGCTGTTTTTT; CDR3: CASRGLGTGELFF
V: TRBV10-3; size: few; D: TRBD1; J: TRBJ1-2; DNA: TGTGCCATCAGGACAGGGGACTATGGCTACACCTTC; CDR3: CAIRTGDYGYTF
V: TRBV4-1; size: few; D: -; J: TRBJ2-2; DNA: TGCGCCAGCAGCCAAGATCCAGGGGTGGTCACCGGGGAGCTGTTTTTT; CDR3: CASSQDPGVVTGELFF
V: TRBV11-2; size: -; D: TRBD2; J: TRBJ2-3; DNA: TGTGCCAGCAGTTTTTATTCAGGACTAGATAGGACAGATACGCAGTATTTT; CDR3: CASSFYSGLDRTDTQYF
V: TRBV6-6; size: many; D: -; J: TRBJ1-2; DNA: TGTGCCAGCAGGGACGGGCAGGGAGCAAACTATGGCTACACCTTC; CDR3: CASRDGQGANYGYTF
V: TRBV6-6; size: few; D: TRBD1; J: TRBJ2-1; DNA: TGTGCCAGCAGTTACAAGGACAGGGATTACAATGAGCAGTTCTTC; CDR3: CASSYKDRDYNEQFF
V: TRBV10-2; size: many; D: TRBD1; J: TRBJ1-2; DNA: TGCGCCAGCAGTGATTGGGACAGGAACTATGGCTACACCTTC; CDR3: CASSDWDRNYGYTF
V: TRBV4-1; size: -; D: -; J: TRBJ1-4; DNA: TGCGCCAGCAGCCAAGCGCTTAACAGGGTGGACGAAAAACTGTTTTTT; CDR3: CASSQALNRVDEKLFF
V: TRBV29-1; size: -; D: TRBD2; J: TRBJ2-3; DNA: TGCAGCGTCGGGGGGGCGGGAGATACGCAGTATTTT; CDR3: CSVGGAGDTQYF
V: TRBV20-1; size: -; D: -; J: TRBJ2-1; DNA: TGCAGTGCTAGAGATGATGACAACAATGAGCAGTTCTTC; CDR3: CSARDDDNNEQFF
V: TRBV7-8; size: many; D: -; J: TRBJ1-1; DNA: TGTGCCAGCAGCCCCATTCTAGGGCTCACTGAAGCTTTCTTT; CDR3: CASSPILGLTEAFF
V: TRBV10-3; size: few; D: -; J: TRBJ2-3; DNA: TGTGCCATCAGTGAGTCGACCCTCAGGGGACGGGATACGCAGTATTTT; CDR3: CAISESTLRGRDTQYF
V: TRBV19; size: many; D: -; J: TRBJ2-1; DNA: TGTGCCAGTAGTATAGGATCCGGGGAAGCCTCCTACAATGAGCAGTTCTTC; CDR3: CASSIGSGEASYNEQFF
V: TRBV15; size: -; D: -; J: TRBJ1-2; DNA: TGTGCCACCAGCAGATCAGACAGTAAAGTTGTACTCTATGGCTACACCTTC; CDR3: CATSRSDSKVVLYGYTF
V: TRBV11-2; size: -; D: TRBD1; J: TRBJ2-5; DNA: TGTGCCAGCAACGTACAGGGGGCTTGGGAGACCCAGTACTTC; CDR3: CASNVQGAWETQYF
V: TRBV5-6; size: -; D: -; J: TRBJ1-1; DNA: TGTGCCAGCAGCTTGGTGCAGCAGGGCCCAGCGATGAACACTGAAGCTTTCTTT; CDR3: CASSLVQQGPAMNTEAFF
V: TRBV15; size: few; D: TRBD2; J: TRBJ2-2; DNA: TGTGCCACCAGCAGATCGACTAGCGGGGCCACCGGGGAGCTGTTTTTT; CDR3: CATSRSTSGATGELFF
V: TRBV6-1; size: -; D: TRBD2; J: TRBJ2-5; DNA: TGTGCCAGCAGCCTTACTAGCGGGGGGGCGGAAGAGACCCAGTACTTC; CDR3: CASSLTSGGAEETQYF
V: TRBV27; size: -; D: TRBD1; J: TRBJ1-2; DNA: TGTGCCACCGGGGTGACAGGGGTCGGTGGCTACACCTTC; CDR3: CATGVTGVGGYTF
V: TRBV7-9; size: -; D: -; J: TRBJ2-5; DNA: TGTGCCAGCAGCTATAGCCCTAGCGAACCCCTTAAAGAGACCCAGTACTTC; CDR3: CASSYSPSEPLKETQYF
V: TRBV7-9; size: -; D: TRBD1; J: TRBJ1-1; DNA: TGTGCCAGCAGCCGGGACAGCTCTGAAGCTTTCTTT; CDR3: CASSRDSSEAFF
V: TRBV6-1; size: -; D: -; J: TRBJ1-1; DNA: TGTGCCAGCAGTTTAGAGGGGGGCTGGAACACTGAAGCTTTCTTT; CDR3: CASSLEGGWNTEAFF
V: TRBV25-1; size: few; D: -; J: TRBJ1-4; DNA: TGTGCCAGCAGTGGAGGATGGGGGCGGAGTGAAAAACTGTTTTTT; CDR3: CASSGGWGRSEKLFF
V: TRBV5-4; size: many; D: TRBD2; J: TRBJ2-1; DNA: TGTGCCAGCAGTCCCTACGCGGGGGGGGACAATGAGCAGTTCTTC; CDR3: CASSPYAGGDNEQFF
V: TRBV20-1; size: -; D: TRBD2; J: TRBJ2-3; DNA: TGCAGTGCTAGAGATTTAGGTAGCGGGGTTAGCACAGATACGCAGTATTTT; CDR3: CSARDLGSGVSTDTQYF
V: TRBV6-2/TRBV6-3; size: few; D: -; J: TRBJ2-2; DNA: TGTGCCAGCAGTCGGGCGGGACAGAACACCGGGGAGCTGTTTTTT; CDR3: CASSRAGQNTGELFF
V: TRBV6-1; size: few; D: -; J: TRBJ2-7; DNA: TGTGCCAGCAGTGAAGGTCCCAGGGAAACATACGAGCAGTACTTC; CDR3: CASSEGPRETYEQYF